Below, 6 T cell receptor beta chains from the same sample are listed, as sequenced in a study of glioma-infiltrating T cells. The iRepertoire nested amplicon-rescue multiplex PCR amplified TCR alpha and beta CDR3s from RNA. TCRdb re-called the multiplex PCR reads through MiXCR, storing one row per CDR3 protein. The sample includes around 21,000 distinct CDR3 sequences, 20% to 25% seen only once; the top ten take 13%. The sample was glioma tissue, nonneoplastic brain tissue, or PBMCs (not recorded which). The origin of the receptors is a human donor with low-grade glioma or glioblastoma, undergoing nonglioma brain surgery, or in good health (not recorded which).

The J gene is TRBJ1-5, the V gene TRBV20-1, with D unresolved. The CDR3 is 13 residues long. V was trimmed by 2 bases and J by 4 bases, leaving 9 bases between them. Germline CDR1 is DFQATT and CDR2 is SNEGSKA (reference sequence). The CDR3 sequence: CSARTGKNQPQHF. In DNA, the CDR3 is TGCAGTGCTAGAACTGGAAAGAATCAGCCCCAGCATTTT.

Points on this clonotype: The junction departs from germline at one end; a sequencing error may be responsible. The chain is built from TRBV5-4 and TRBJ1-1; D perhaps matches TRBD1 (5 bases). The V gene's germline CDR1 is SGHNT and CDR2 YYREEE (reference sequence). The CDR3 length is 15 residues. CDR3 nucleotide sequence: TGTGCCGGCAGGATGGGGCGGCCAGAGAACACTGAAGCTTTCTTT. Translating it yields CAGRMGRPENTEAFF.

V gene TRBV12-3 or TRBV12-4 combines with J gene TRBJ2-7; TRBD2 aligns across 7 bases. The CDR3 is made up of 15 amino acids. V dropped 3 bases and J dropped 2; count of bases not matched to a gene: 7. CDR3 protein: CASSLLAGEPYEQYF. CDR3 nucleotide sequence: TGTGCCAGCAGTTTGCTCGCGGGGGAGCCCTACGAGCAGTACTTC.

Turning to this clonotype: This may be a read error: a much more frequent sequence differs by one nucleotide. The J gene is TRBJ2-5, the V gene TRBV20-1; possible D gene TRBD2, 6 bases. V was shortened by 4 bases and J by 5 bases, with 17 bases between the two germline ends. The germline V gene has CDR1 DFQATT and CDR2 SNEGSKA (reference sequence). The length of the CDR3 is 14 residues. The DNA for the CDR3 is TGCAGTGCTACCCCGTTACCTGGGAGGGAGACCCAGTACTTC. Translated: CSATPLPGRETQYF.

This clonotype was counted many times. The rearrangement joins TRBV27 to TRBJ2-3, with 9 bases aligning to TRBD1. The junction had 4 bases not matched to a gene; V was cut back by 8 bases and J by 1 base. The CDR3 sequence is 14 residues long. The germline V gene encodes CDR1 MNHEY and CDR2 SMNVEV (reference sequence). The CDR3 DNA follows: TGTGCCAGCTACCGGGACAGGGGCACAGATACGCAGTATTTT. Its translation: CASYRDRGTDTQYF.

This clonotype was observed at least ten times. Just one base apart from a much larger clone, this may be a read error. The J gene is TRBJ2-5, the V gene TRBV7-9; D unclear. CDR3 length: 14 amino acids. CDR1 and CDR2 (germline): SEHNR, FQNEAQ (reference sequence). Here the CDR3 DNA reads TGTGCCCGCAGCACTAAGGGCACCCAAGAGACCCAGTACTTC. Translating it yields CARSTKGTQETQYF.